This TCR beta chain was sequenced during a study of blood T cell repertoires in COVID-19. About the study: Sites across the United States, Italy and Spain contributed samples from acute and convalescent COVID-19.

Allocation to cohorts depended on clinical history reported by the participants. Two consecutive negative NP/OP PCR tests, clearance, or resolved symptoms defined Cohort 3 recovery. How the authors handled the data: Estimation of nucleated cell counts relied on the amplification of reference gene primers. The data were produced by immunoSEQ multiplex PCR, yet TCRdb's version contains in-frame clones alone and is incomplete. That table supplies the V and J calls and clone size; D and trimming were determined from the DNA. The sample lists approximately 290,000 clones, 70% to 90% occurring once. Concerning this clone itself: In the same sample, other DNA sequences code for this CDR3.

Trimming shortened V by 0 bases and J by 5 bases, and 8 bases separated the two germline ends. The CDR3 is 14 amino acids. Germline CDR1 reads SGHRS; CDR2 reads YFSETQ. The TCR was taken from a woman aged 25 to 39 who had recovered from COVID-19. The sequencing sample was made of PBMCs or T cells enriched from blood (not recorded which). V and J are TRBV5-1 and TRBJ1-4; D uncertain. The CDR3 here is CASSLDRVNEKLFF. DNA for the CDR3: TGCGCCAGCAGCTTGGACAGAGTAAATGAAAAACTGTTTTTT.